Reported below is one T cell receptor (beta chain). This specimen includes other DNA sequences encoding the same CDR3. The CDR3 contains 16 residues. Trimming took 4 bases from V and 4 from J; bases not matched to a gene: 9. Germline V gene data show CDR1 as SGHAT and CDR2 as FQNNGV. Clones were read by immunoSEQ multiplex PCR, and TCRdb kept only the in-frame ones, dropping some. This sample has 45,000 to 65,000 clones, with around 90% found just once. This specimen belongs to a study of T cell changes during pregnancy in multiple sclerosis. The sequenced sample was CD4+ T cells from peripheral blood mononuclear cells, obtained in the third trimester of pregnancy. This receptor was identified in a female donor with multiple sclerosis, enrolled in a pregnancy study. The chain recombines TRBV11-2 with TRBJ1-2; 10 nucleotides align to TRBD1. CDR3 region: CASSSDGTGVGYGYTF. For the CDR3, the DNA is TGTGCCAGCAGCTCCGACGGGACAGGGGTGGGCTATGGCTACACCTTC.